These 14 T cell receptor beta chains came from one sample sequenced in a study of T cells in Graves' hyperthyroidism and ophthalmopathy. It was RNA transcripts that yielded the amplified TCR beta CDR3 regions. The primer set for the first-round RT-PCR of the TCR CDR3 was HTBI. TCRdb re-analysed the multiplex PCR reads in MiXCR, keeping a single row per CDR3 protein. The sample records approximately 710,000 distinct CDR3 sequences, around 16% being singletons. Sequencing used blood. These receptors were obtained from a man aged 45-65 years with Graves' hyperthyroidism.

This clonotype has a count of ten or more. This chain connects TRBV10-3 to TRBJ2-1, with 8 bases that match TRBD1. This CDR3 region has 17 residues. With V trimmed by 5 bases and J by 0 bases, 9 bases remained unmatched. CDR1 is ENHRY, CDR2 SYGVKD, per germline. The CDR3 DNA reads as TGTGCCATCAGTCTACGACAGGGGTCCAGCTCCTACAATGAGCAGTTCTTC. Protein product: CAISLRQGSSSYNEQFF.

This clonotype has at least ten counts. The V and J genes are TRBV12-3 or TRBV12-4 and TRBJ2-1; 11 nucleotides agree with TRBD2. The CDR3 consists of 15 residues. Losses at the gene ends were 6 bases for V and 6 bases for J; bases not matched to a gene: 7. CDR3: CASSPGSGRVNEQFF. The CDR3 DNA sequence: TGTGCCAGCAGCCCGGGTAGCGGGAGGGTCAATGAGCAGTTCTTC.

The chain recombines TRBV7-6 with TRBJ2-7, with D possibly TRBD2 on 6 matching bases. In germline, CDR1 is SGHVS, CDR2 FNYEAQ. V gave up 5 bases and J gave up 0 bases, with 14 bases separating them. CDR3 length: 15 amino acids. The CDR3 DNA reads TGTGCCAGCAGCGCGGGACCTTGGTACTCCTACGAGCAGTACTTC. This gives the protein CASSAGPWYSYEQYF.

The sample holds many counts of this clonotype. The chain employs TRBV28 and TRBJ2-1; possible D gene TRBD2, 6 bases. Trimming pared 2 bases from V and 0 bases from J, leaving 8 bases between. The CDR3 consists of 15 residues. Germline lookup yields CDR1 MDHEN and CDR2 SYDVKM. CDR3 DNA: TGTGCCAGCAGTTTAGCGGGACTCTCCTACAATGAGCAGTTCTTC. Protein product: CASSLAGLSYNEQFF.

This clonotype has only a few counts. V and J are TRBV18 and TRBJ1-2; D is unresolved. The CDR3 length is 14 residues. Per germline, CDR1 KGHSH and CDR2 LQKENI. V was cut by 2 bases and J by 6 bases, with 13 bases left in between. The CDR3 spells CASSPYITVDGYTF. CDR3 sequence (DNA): TGTGCCAGCTCACCATATATAACAGTCGATGGCTACACCTTC.

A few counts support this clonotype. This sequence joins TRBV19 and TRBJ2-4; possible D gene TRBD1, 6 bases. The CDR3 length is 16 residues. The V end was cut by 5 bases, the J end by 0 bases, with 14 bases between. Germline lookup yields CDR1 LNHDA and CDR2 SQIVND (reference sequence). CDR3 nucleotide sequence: TGTGCCAGTAGTCAACAGGGATATATAGCCAAAAACATTCAGTACTTC. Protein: CASSQQGYIAKNIQYF.

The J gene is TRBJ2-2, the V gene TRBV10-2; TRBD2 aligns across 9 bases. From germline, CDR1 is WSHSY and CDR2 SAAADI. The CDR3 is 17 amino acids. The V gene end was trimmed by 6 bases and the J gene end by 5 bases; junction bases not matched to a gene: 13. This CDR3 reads CASRLSLAGGGTGELFF. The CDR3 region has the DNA TGCGCCAGCAGACTGAGTTTGGCGGGAGGGGGGACCGGGGAGCTGTTTTTT.

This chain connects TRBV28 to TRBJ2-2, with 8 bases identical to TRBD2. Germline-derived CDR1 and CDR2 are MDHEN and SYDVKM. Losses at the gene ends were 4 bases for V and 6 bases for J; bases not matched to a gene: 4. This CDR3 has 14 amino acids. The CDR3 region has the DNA TGTGCCAGCAGTTCTCCGGGACTAGCCGGGGAGCTGTTTTTT. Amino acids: CASSSPGLAGELFF. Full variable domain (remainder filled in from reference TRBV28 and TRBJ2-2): DVKVTQSSRYLVKRTGEKVFLECVQDMDHENMFWYRQDPGLGLRLIYFSYDVKMKEKGDIPEGYSVSREKKERFSLILESASTNQTSMYLCASSSPGLAGELFFGEGSRLTVL.

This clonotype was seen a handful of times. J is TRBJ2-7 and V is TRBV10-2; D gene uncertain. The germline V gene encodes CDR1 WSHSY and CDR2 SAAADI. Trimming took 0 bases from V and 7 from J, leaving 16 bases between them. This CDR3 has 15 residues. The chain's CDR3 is CASSESTQTSWEQYF. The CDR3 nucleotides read TGCGCCAGCAGTGAGTCGACTCAGACTTCCTGGGAGCAGTACTTC.

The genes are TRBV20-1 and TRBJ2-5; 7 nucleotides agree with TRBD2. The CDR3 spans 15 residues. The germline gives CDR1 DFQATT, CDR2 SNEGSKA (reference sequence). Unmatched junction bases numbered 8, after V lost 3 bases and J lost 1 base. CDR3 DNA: TGCAGTGCTAGGGCTTTACTAGCGCGCCAAGAGACCCAGTACTTC. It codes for CSARALLARQETQYF.

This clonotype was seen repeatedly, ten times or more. CDR3 in DNA: TGTGCCACCAGTGATGGACAGGCGAGCTCCTACAATGAGCAGTTCTTC. Encoded protein: CATSDGQASSYNEQFF. This rearrangement joins TRBV24-1 to TRBJ2-1; the match to TRBD1 covers 7 bases. Trimming removed 3 bases from V and 0 bases from J; junction bases left unmatched: 4. The germline V gene encodes CDR1 KGHDR and CDR2 SFDVKD. The CDR3 runs to 16 residues.

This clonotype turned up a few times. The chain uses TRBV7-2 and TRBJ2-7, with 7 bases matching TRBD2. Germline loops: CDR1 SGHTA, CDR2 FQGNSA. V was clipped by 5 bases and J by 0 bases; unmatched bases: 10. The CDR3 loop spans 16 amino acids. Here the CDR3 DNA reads TGTGCCAGCAGCCAAACGGGTACTAGCGCCTCCTACGAGCAGTACTTC. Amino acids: CASSQTGTSASYEQYF. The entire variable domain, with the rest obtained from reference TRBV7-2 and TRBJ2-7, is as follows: GAGVSQSPSNKVTEKGKDVELRCDPISGHTALYWYRQSLGQGLEFLIYFQGNSAPDKSGLPSDRFSAERTGGSVSTLTIQRTQQEDSAVYLCASSQTGTSASYEQYFGPGTRLTVT.

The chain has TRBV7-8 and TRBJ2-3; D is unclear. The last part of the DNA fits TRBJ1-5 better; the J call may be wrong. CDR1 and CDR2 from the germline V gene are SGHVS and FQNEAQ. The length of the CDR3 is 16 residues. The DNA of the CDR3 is TGTGCCAGCAGCTTAGAGTTAGTGATGAGCACAGATACGCAGCATTTT. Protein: CASSLELVMSTDTQHF.

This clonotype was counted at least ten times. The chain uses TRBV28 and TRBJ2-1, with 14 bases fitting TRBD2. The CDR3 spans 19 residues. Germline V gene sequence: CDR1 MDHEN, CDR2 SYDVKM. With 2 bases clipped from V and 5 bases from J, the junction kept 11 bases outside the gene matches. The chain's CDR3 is CASSLRPGTSGSGDNEQFF. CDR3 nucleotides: TGTGCCAGCAGTTTACGACCCGGGACTAGCGGGAGTGGCGACAATGAGCAGTTCTTC.